A single sample is the source of the 5 T cell receptor beta chains below, sequenced in a study of blood T cell repertoires in COVID-19. Only in-frame clones appear in the TCRdb table, and some are missing; sequencing was by immunoSEQ multiplex PCR. There are around 150,000 clones in the sample; about four fifths occur only once, and less than 2.5% lies in the top ten. Sequencing was done on a sample of peripheral blood. These receptors were taken from a man between 65 and 85 years old with acute or convalescent COVID-19.

This chain links TRBV24-1 with TRBJ2-3, with 7 bases fitting TRBD2. The CDR3 is 15 amino acids. Losses at the gene ends were 6 bases for V and 0 bases for J; bases not matched to a gene: 5. The germline gives CDR1 KGHDR, CDR2 SFDVKD. The CDR3 DNA follows: TGTGCCACCAGTTGGGAGGGAGGAAGCACAGATACGCAGTATTTT. It yields the protein CATSWEGGSTDTQYF.

In its sample, this clone was seen once. The chain couples TRBV27 to TRBJ1-1, with D uncertain. The V end was cut by 4 bases, the J end by 0 bases, with 6 bases between. CDR3 length: 13 amino acids. Per germline, CDR1 MNHEY and CDR2 SMNVEV (reference sequence). The CDR3 region has the DNA TGTGCCAGCAGTTATCGGGTGAACACTGAAGCTTTCTTT. Its translation is CASSYRVNTEAFF.

The V and J genes are TRBV24-1 and TRBJ2-3; tentatively, D is TRBD1 (7 bases). This CDR3 is built from 15 residues. CDR1 is KGHDR, CDR2 SFDVKD, per germline. V was trimmed by 5 bases and J by 2 bases, leaving 13 bases between them. The CDR3 DNA is TGTGCCACCAGTGGCCAGGGGGGTCTCACAGATACGCAGTATTTT. This gives the protein CATSGQGGLTDTQYF.

The genes are TRBV4-2 and TRBJ1-2, with TRBD1 as a possible D gene (6 bases). This CDR3 is built from 14 residues. Deletions cut 1 base from V and 2 bases from J, with 8 bases between. Germline-derived CDR1 and CDR2 are LGHNA and YNFKEQ. The CDR3 loop reads CASSQGGQNYGYTF. DNA of the CDR3: TGTGCCAGCAGCCAAGGGGGGCAGAACTATGGCTACACCTTC.

The V call is TRBV2, the J call TRBJ1-1; 7 bases align to TRBD1. With 8 bases clipped from V and 1 base from J, the junction kept 7 bases outside the gene matches. The germline CDR1 and CDR2 sequences are SNHLY and FYNNEI. The CDR3 is made up of 14 amino acids. CDR3 coding DNA: TGTGCCAGCCGACAGGGTGGGTCGAACACTGAAGCTTTCTTT. Translated: CASRQGGSNTEAFF. The full variable domain, completed using reference TRBV2 and TRBJ1-1, is EPEVTQTPSHQVTQMGQEVILRCVPISNHLYFYWYRQILGQKVEFLVSFYNNEISEKSEIFDDQFSVERPDGSNFTLKIRSTKLEDSAMYFCASRQGGSNTEAFFGQGTRLTVV.